The rows below give T cell receptor beta chains drawn from one sample of a study of cytomegalovirus exposure and HLA in healthy donors. Sequenced by immunoSEQ multiplex PCR; TCRdb stores in-frame clones only, minus some. The table has 120,000 to 150,000 clones, around 80% seen once; the top ten hold almost 2.5%. Sequenced: PBMCs. The origin of the receptors is a boy younger than 10 in good health and CMV-seronegative. CDR3s include the opening cysteine and the closing phenylalanine or tryptophan. A D gene is named only where the DNA matches it firmly. Some rows have no size entry. The others give once, few or many, or a class for an expanded clone.

CDR3 protein,CDR3 DNA,D gene,V gene,J gene,clone size
CASSTRADTQYF,TGTGCCAGCAGCACTAGGGCAGATACGCAGTATTTT,.,TRBV11-3,TRBJ2-3,.
CASSRKQGSLAHNANTGELFF,TGTGCCAGCAGCCGAAAACAGGGGTCGCTCGCTCATAACGCGAACACCGGGGAGCTGTTTTTT,TRBD1,TRBV14,TRBJ2-2,.
CASSPRRGLAENIQYF,TGTGCCAGCAGCCCGCGCCGGGGACTAGCAGAAAACATTCAGTACTTC,TRBD2,TRBV7-8,TRBJ2-4,.
CASSYRAHEQYF,TGTGCCAGCAGCTACAGGGCCCACGAGCAGTACTTC,.,TRBV7-9,TRBJ2-7,.
CASSLYPGAEQFF,TGTGCCAGCAGCTTGTACCCGGGAGCTGAGCAGTTCTTC,.,TRBV5-8,TRBJ2-1,.
CASSPLAGESNIQYF,TGTGCCAGCTCACCACTGGCGGGGGAGTCCAACATTCAGTACTTC,TRBD2,TRBV18,TRBJ2-4,.
CASSLKGARGDYEQYF,TGTGCCAGCAGTCTCAAGGGTGCCAGGGGTGATTACGAGCAGTACTTC,.,TRBV6-6,TRBJ2-7,.
CASSLSGRQYF,TGTGCCAGCAGTTTATCCGGGAGGCAGTACTTC,TRBD2,TRBV28,TRBJ2-5,.
CAWSPDIAYEQYF,TGTGCCTGGAGTCCCGACATTGCCTACGAGCAGTACTTC,.,TRBV30,TRBJ2-7,.
CAISESRGNSYQETQYF,TGTGCCATCAGTGAGTCGAGGGGGAATTCGTACCAAGAGACCCAGTACTTC,.,TRBV10-3,TRBJ2-5,.
CASSPREFAYNEQFF,TGTGCCAGCAGCCCCCGGGAGTTCGCCTACAATGAGCAGTTCTTC,.,TRBV7-9,TRBJ2-1,.
CASSPSGRATDTQYF,TGTGCCAGCAGCCCGAGCGGGAGGGCGACAGATACGCAGTATTTT,TRBD2,TRBV9,TRBJ2-3,.
CASSLGGTGGNQPQHF,TGTGCCAGCAGCCTCGGCGGGACAGGCGGAAATCAGCCCCAGCATTTT,TRBD1,TRBV5-4,TRBJ1-5,.
CASSLDTAGGYEQYF,TGTGCCAGCAGCTTAGACACAGCGGGAGGCTACGAGCAGTACTTC,TRBD2,TRBV11-2,TRBJ2-7,.
CASSLVSGYEQYF,TGTGCCAGCAGCTTAGTATCCGGGTACGAGCAGTACTTC,.,TRBV7-8,TRBJ2-7,once
CATSRRLAGDNEQFF,TGTGCCACCAGCAGACGACTAGCGGGAGACAATGAGCAGTTCTTC,TRBD2,TRBV15,TRBJ2-1,.
CASSRGTGSETEAFF,TGTGCCAGCTCACGGGGGACAGGGAGTGAGACTGAAGCTTTCTTT,TRBD1,TRBV18,TRBJ1-1,.
CASSWTGGAYEQYF,TGTGCCAGCTCCTGGACAGGGGGAGCCTACGAGCAGTACTTC,TRBD1,TRBV18,TRBJ2-7,.
CASRGGTGELFF,TGCGCCAGCAGAGGGGGCACCGGGGAGCTGTTTTTT,.,TRBV5-1,TRBJ2-2,.
CSIDRGHTEAFF,TGTTCCATCGACAGGGGCCACACTGAAGCTTTCTTT,TRBD1,TRBV7-9,TRBJ1-1,.
CACYTLAYNSPLHF,TGTGCCTGTTACACCCTCGCCTATAATTCACCCCTCCACTTT,.,TRBV30,TRBJ1-6,few
CASSSGSSGPQETQYF,TGCGCCAGCAGCTCGGGGTCTAGCGGACCACAAGAGACCCAGTACTTC,TRBD2,TRBV5-1,TRBJ2-5,.
CASSSHSTGGEPQHF,TGTGCCAGCAGTTCCCACTCGACAGGGGGAGAGCCCCAGCATTTT,TRBD1,TRBV28,TRBJ1-5,.
CASSHMPRGNRGNTEAFF,TGTGCCAGCAGCCATATGCCCCGGGGTAACAGGGGAAACACTGAAGCTTTCTTT,TRBD1,TRBV7-9,TRBJ1-1,.
CAISGGNQPQHF,TGTGCCATCAGTGGCGGGAATCAGCCCCAGCATTTT,.,TRBV10-3,TRBJ1-5,few
CASSIRPRDRDDSPLHF,TGTGCCAGCAGCATCAGACCGCGGGACAGGGATGATTCACCCCTCCACTTT,TRBD1,TRBV7-8,TRBJ1-6,.
CASSQGAGTGRTEAFF,TGCGCCAGCAGCCAAGGGGCGGGGACAGGAAGGACTGAAGCTTTCTTT,TRBD1,TRBV4-3,TRBJ1-1,few
CASSSGVSTGELFF,TGTGCCAGCAGTTCAGGGGTTTCCACCGGGGAGCTGTTTTTT,.,TRBV27,TRBJ2-2,.
CASSMTGSYTEAFF,TGTGCCAGTAGTATGACAGGATCCTACACTGAAGCTTTCTTT,.,TRBV19,TRBJ1-1,.
CASSLGSSLRRDTQYF,TGTGCCAGCAGCTTAGGTAGCAGCCTCCGGAGAGATACGCAGTATTTT,.,TRBV7-9,TRBJ2-3,once
CAISSGTGSSGANVLTF,TGTGCCATCAGTTCCGGGACAGGGAGCTCTGGGGCCAACGTCCTGACTTTC,TRBD1,TRBV10-3,TRBJ2-6,.
CASSLVGQINNEQFF,TGCGCCAGCAGCTTGGTGGGACAGATCAACAATGAGCAGTTCTTC,TRBD1,TRBV5-1,TRBJ2-1,.
CASSESGVAAFF,TGTGCCAGCAGTGAATCGGGGGTAGCGGCTTTCTTT,.,TRBV6-1,TRBJ1-1,few
CASSDWMDGDTQYF,TGTGCCAGCAGCGACTGGATGGATGGAGATACGCAGTATTTT,.,TRBV6-1,TRBJ2-3,.
CASSMGQGSRGQPQHF,TGTGCCAGTAGTATGGGACAGGGATCTCGGGGGCAGCCCCAGCATTTT,TRBD1,TRBV19,TRBJ1-5,.
CASNETENTGELFF,TGTGCCAGCAACGAGACAGAGAACACCGGGGAGCTGTTTTTT,.,TRBV9,TRBJ2-2,.
CASSLQGGEKLFF,TGTGCCAGCAGTTTACAGGGAGGGGAAAAACTGTTTTTT,.,TRBV27,TRBJ1-4,.
CASSLVQGLHEQYF,TGCGCCAGCAGCTTGGTACAGGGACTACACGAGCAGTACTTC,.,TRBV5-1,TRBJ2-7,.
CASSFNSGIVYEQYF,TGCGCCAGCAGCTTTAATAGCGGGATCGTCTACGAGCAGTACTTC,TRBD2,TRBV5-1,TRBJ2-7,.
CASSAYWGDQPQHF,TGTGCCAGCAGTGCATATTGGGGGGATCAGCCCCAGCATTTT,.,TRBV25-1,TRBJ1-5,.
CAKPDRAYEQYF,TGCGCCAAACCGGACAGGGCCTACGAGCAGTACTTC,TRBD1,TRBV10-1,TRBJ2-7,.
CASSLPRNTEAFF,TGTGCCAGCAGCTTACCGAGGAACACTGAAGCTTTCTTT,.,TRBV5-6,TRBJ1-1,.
CSVEGGADQGSYNEQFF,TGCAGCGTTGAAGGGGGCGCCGACCAGGGCTCCTACAATGAGCAGTTCTTC,.,TRBV29-1,TRBJ2-1,.
CASSSLIPYEQYF,TGTGCCAGCAGCTCCTTAATCCCCTACGAGCAGTACTTC,.,TRBV5-6,TRBJ2-7,once
CASSGTNYGYTF,TGTGCCAGCAGCGGGACAAACTATGGCTACACCTTC,.,TRBV21-1,TRBJ1-2,.
CASSIEYRDQETQYF,TGTGCCAGTAGTATAGAATACAGGGATCAAGAGACCCAGTACTTC,.,TRBV19,TRBJ2-5,.
CASSLALAGGDFPEQYF,TGTGCCAGCAGCTTAGCTTTAGCGGGAGGAGACTTTCCCGAGCAGTACTTC,TRBD2,TRBV11-3,TRBJ2-7,once
CASRGIGQEDWNTEAFF,TGTGCCAGCAGGGGGATCGGCCAGGAGGACTGGAACACTGAAGCTTTCTTT,.,TRBV7-9,TRBJ1-1,.
CASSEGESDTGELFF,TGTGCCAGCAGTGAAGGGGAGTCAGACACCGGGGAGCTGTTTTTT,.,TRBV6-1,TRBJ2-2,.
CASSQERDRINEKLFF,TGCGCCAGCAGCCAAGAAAGAGACAGGATTAATGAAAAACTGTTTTTT,.,TRBV4-3,TRBJ1-4,.
CASSVAPLAGGGETQYF,TGTGCCAGCAGCGTAGCCCCCCTAGCGGGAGGCGGGGAGACCCAGTACTTC,TRBD2,TRBV9,TRBJ2-5,.
CARSRTGGPEQYF,TGTGCCCGCTCCCGGACAGGGGGACCCGAGCAGTACTTC,TRBD1,TRBV2,TRBJ2-7,.
CAWSNPGTGNDGYTF,TGTGCCTGGAGTAACCCCGGGACAGGGAATGATGGCTACACCTTC,TRBD1,TRBV30,TRBJ1-2,.
CASSFTGSETQYF,TGTGCCAGCAGCTTTACAGGGAGTGAGACCCAGTACTTC,.,TRBV7-9,TRBJ2-5,.
CASSPGKSTEAFF,TGTGCCAGCAGCCCCGGGAAGTCCACTGAAGCTTTCTTT,.,TRBV7-8,TRBJ1-1,few
CASSPQGRGDQPQHF,TGTGCCAGCTCACCGCAGGGGAGGGGGGATCAGCCCCAGCATTTT,.,TRBV18,TRBJ1-5,.
CASSPDRGGTEAFF,TGTGCCAGCAGCCCCGACAGGGGAGGGACTGAAGCTTTCTTT,TRBD1,TRBV7-3,TRBJ1-1,.
CASGQTYSNQPQHF,TGTGCCAGCGGGCAGACCTATAGCAATCAGCCCCAGCATTTT,.,TRBV6-5,TRBJ1-5,.
CASSQEGTGYGSDEQFF,TGTGCCAGCAGCCAAGAGGGTACAGGGTATGGGTCGGATGAGCAGTTCTTC,.,TRBV4-2,TRBJ2-1,once
CASSLNKRDQPQHF,TGTGCCAGCTCCCTAAACAAGAGGGATCAGCCCCAGCATTTT,.,TRBV18,TRBJ1-5,.